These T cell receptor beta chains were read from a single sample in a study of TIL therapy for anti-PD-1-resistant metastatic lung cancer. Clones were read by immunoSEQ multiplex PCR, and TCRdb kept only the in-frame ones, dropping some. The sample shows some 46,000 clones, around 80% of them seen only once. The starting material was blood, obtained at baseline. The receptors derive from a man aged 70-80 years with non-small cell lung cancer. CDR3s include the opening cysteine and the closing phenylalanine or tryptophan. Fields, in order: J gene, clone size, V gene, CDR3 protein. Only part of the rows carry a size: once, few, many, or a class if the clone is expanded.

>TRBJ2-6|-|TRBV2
CASSAGVNSGANVLTF
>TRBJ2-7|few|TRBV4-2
CASRHNRDEQYF
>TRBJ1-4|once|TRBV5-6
CASSGGGFEEKLFF
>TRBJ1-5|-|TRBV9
CASSVDTGNQPQHF
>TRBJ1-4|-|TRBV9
CASSPRDRDEKLFF
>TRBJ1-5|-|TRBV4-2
CASSQEQGVGNQPQHF
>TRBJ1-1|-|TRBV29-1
CSVEDWAPSSNTEAFF
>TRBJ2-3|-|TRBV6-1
CASSETSGNTDTQYF
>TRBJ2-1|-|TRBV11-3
CASSLGTSFAGTYNEQFF
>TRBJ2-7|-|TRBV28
CASSDIQREQYF
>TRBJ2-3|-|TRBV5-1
CASSLFATSTDTQYF
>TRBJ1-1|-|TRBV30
CAWSVTGISSEAFF
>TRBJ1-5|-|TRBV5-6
CASSLTGKEPQHF
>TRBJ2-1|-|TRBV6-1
CASSEDRVAYNEQFF
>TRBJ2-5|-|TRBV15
CATSRSGQFLETQYF
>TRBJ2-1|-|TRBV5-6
CASSGGTRGQFF
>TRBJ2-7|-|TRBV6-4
CASSRLAGGYEQYF
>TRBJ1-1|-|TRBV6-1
CASLKDQGRPEAFF
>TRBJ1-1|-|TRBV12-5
CASGPPGEGATEAFF
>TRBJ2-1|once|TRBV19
CASSRWGTGNEQFF
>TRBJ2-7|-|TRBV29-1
CSVSLRDRAQSYEQYF
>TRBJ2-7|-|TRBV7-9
CASSLVRTGGYEQYF
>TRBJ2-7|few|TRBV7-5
CVRSLADDRGINEQYF
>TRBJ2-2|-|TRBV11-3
CASSSTVAGELFF
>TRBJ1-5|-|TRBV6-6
CASSYGREGQPQHF
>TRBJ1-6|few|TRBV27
CASRTEKLNSPLHF
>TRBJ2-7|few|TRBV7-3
CASSLGGQAGEQYF
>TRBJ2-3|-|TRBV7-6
CASSLSASEADTQYF
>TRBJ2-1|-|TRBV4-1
CASSQVLGGRAYNEQFF
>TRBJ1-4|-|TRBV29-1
CSVGTGEKLFF
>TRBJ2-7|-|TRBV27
CASSPGTGGYEQYF
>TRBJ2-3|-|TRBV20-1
CSARVADTQYF
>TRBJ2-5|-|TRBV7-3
CASSLSGTGETQYF
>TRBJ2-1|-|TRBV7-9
CASSLEGTGSGPNNEQFF
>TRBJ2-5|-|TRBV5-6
CASSPGGREKTQYF
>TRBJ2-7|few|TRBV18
CASSPPRGIDREQYF
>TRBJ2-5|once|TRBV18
CASTREGPQYF
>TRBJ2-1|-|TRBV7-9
CASSFGDLYNEQFF
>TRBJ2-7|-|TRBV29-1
CSVLQGGTYEQYF
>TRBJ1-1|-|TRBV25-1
CASRRAGDSYTEAFF